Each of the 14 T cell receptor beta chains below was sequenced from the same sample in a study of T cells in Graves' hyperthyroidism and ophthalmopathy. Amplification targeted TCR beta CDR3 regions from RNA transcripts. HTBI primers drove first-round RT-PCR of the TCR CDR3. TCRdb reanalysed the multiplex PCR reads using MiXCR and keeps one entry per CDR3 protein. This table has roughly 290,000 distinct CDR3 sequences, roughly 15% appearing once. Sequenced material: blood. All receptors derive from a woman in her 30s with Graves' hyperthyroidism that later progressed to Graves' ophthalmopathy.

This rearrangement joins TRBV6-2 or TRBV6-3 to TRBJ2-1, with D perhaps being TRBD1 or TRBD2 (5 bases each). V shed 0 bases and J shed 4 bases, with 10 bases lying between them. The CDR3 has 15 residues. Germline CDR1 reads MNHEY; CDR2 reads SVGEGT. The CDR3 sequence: CASSYSGEAYNEQFF. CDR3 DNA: TGTGCCAGCAGTTACTCGGGGGAAGCGTACAATGAGCAGTTCTTC.

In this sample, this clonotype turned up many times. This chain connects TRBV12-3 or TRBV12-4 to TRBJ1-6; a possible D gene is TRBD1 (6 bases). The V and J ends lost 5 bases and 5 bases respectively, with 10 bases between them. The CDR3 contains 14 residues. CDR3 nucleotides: TGTGCCAGCAGTCCTGACAGGAATAATTCACCCCTCCACTTT. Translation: CASSPDRNNSPLHF.

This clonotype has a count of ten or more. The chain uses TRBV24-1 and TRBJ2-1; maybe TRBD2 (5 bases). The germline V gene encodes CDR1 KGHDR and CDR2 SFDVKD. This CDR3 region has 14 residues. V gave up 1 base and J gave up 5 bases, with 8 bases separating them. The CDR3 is CATSDFGEDNEQFF. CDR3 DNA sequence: TGTGCCACCAGTGATTTCGGGGAAGACAATGAGCAGTTCTTC.

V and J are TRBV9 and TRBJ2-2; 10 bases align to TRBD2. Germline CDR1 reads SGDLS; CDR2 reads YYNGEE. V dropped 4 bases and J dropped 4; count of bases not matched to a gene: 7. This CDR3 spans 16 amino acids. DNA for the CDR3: TGTGCCAGCAGCCCTTGGATAGCGGGAGGCACCGGGGAGCTGTTTTTT. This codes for CASSPWIAGGTGELFF.

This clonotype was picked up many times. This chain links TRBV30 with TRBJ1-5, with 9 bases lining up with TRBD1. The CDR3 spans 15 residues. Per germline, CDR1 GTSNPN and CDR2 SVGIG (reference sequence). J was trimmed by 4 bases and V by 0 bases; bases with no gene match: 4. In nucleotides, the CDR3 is TGTGCCTGGAGTGTACAGGGACAGGGAAATCAGCCCCAGCATTTT. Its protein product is CAWSVQGQGNQPQHF.

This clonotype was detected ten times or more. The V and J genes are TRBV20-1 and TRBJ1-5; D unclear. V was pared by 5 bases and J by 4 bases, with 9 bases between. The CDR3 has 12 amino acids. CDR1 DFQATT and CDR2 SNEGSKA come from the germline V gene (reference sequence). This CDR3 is CSAGRQNQPQHF. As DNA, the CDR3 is TGCAGTGCTGGAAGACAAAATCAGCCCCAGCATTTT.

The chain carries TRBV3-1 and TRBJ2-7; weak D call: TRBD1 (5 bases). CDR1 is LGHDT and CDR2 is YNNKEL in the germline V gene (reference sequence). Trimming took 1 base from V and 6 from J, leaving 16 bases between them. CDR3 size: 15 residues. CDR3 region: CASSQVQGWPGEQYF. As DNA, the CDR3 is TGTGCCAGCAGCCAAGTTCAGGGATGGCCGGGCGAGCAGTACTTC.

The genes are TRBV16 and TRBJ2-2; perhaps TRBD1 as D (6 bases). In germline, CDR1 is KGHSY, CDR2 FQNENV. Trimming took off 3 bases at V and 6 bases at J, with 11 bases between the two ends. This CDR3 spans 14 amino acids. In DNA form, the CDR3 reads TGTGCCAGCAGCCATAACAGGGAAGCCGGGGAGCTGTTTTTT. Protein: CASSHNREAGELFF.

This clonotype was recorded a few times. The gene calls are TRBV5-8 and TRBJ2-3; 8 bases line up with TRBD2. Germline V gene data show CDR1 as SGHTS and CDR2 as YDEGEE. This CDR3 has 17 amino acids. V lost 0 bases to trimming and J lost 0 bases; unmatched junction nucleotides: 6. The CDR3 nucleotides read TGTGCCAGCAGCTTGGCCCAACTAGCGGCTAGCACAGATACGCAGTATTTT. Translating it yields CASSLAQLAASTDTQYF.

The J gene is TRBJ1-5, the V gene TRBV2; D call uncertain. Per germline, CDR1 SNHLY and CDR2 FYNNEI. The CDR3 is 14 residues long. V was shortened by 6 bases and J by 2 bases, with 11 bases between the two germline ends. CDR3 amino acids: CASSAEWGNQPQHF. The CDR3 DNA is TGTGCCAGCAGCGCAGAGTGGGGCAATCAGCCCCAGCATTTT.

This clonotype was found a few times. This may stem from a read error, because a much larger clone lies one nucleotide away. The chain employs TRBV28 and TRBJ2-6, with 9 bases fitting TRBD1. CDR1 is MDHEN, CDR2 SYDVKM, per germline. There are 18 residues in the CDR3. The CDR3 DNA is TGTGCCAGCAGTTTACTCGGGACAGGGTACTCTGGGGCCAACGTCATGACTTTC. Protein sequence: CASSLLGTGYSGANVMTF.

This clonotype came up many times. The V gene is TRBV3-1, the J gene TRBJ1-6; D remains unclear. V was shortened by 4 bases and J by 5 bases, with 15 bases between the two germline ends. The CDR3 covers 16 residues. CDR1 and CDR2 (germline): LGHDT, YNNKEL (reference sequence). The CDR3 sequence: CASSPFGDWDNSPLHF. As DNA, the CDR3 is TGTGCCAGCAGCCCCTTCGGTGACTGGGATAATTCACCCCTCCACTTT.

CDR3 loop: CASSSDRGQMNTEAFF. DNA for the CDR3: TGTGCCAGCAGCAGTGACAGGGGGCAAATGAACACTGAAGCTTTCTTT. The V gene is TRBV7-2, the J gene TRBJ1-1; 10 bases are shared with TRBD1. CDR1 is SGHTA, CDR2 FQGNSA, per germline. The CDR3 is 16 residues long. The V segment lost 5 bases and the J segment 0 bases; nucleotides outside the gene matches: 6.

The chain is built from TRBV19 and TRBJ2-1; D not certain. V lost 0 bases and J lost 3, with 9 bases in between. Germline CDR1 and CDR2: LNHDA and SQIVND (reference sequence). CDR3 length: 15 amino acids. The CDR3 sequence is CASSIDLRIYNEQFF. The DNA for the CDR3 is TGTGCCAGTAGTATAGACCTGCGAATCTACAATGAGCAGTTCTTC.